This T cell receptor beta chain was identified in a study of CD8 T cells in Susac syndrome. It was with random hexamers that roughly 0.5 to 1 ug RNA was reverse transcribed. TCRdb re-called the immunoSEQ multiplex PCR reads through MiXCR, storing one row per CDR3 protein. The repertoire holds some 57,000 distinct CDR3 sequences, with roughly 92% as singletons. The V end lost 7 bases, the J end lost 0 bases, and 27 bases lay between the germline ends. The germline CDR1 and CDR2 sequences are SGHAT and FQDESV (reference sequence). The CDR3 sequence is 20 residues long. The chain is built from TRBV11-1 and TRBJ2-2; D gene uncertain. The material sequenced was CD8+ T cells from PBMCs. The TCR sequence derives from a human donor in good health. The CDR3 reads CASTPPGSWYLGANTGELFF. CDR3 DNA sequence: TGTGCCAGCACCCCTCCCGGCTCGTGGTATTTGGGCGCGAACACCGGGGAGCTGTTTTTT.